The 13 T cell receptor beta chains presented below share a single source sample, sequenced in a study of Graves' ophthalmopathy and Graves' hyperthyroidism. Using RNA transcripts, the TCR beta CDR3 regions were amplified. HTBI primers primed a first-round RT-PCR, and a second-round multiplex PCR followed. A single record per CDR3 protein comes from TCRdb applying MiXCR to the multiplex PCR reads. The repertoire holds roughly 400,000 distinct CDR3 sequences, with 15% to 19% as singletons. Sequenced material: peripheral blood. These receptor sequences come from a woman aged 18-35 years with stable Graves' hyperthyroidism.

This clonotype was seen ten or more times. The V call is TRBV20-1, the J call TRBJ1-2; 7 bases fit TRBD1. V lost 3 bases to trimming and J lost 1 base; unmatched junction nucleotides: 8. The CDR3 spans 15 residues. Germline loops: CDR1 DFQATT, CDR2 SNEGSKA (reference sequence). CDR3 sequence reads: CSASLDRNNNYGYTF. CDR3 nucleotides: TGCAGTGCTAGTCTGGACAGGAACAATAACTATGGCTACACCTTC.

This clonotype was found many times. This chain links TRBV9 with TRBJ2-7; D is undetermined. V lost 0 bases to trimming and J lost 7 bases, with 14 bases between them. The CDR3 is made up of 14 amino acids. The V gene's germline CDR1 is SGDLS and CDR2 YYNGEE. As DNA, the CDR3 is TGTGCCAGCAGCGTAGGCTACAGCCCTTGGGAGCAGTACTTC. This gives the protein CASSVGYSPWEQYF. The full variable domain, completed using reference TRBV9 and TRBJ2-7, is DSGVTQTPKHLITATGQRVTLRCSPRSGDLSVYWYQQSLDQGLQFLIQYYNGEERAKGNILERFSAQQFPDLHSELNLSSLELGDSALYFCASSVGYSPWEQYFGPGTRLTVT.

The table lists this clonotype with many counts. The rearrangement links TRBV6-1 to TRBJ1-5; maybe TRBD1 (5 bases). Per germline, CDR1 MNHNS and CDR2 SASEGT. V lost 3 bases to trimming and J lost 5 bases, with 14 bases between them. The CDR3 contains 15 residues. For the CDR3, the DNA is TGTGCCAGCAGTGACCAGGCAGGGTGGTATCAGCCCCAGCATTTT. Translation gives CASSDQAGWYQPQHF.

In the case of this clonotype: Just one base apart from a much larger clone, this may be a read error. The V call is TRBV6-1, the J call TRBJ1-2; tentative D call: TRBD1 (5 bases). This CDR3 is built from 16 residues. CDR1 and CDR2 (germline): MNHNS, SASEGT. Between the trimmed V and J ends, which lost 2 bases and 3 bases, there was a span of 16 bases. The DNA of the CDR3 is TGTGCCAGCAGTGAACCCCCCGGGGCGGCTTACTATGGCTACACCTTC. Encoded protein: CASSEPPGAAYYGYTF.

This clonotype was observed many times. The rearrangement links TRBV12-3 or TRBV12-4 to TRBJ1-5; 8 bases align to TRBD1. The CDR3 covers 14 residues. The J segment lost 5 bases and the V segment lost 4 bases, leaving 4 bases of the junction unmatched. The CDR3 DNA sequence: TGTGCCAGCAGTTGGACGACAGGGGATCAGCCCCAGCATTTT. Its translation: CASSWTTGDQPQHF.

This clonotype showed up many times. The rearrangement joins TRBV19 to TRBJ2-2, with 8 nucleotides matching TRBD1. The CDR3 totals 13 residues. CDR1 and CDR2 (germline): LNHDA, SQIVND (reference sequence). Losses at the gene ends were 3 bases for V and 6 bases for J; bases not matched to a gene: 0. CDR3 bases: TGTGCCAGTAGTATGGACAGGGCCGGGGAGCTGTTTTTT. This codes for CASSMDRAGELFF.

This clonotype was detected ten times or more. The CDR3 is CASSMYGDQETQYF. The CDR3 region has the DNA TGTGCCAGTAGTATGTATGGGGACCAAGAGACCCAGTACTTC. V and J are TRBV19 and TRBJ2-5; D gene ambiguous. Germline V CDR1 and CDR2: LNHDA, SQIVND (reference sequence). The CDR3 length is 14 residues. Trimming pared 3 bases from V and 0 bases from J, leaving 8 bases between.

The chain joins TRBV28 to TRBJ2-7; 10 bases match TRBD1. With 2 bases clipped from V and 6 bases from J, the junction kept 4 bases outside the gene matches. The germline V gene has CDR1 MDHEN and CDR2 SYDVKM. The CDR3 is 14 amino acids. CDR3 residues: CASSLRDRGVEQYF. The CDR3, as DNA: TGTGCCAGCAGTTTAAGGGACAGGGGCGTCGAGCAGTACTTC.

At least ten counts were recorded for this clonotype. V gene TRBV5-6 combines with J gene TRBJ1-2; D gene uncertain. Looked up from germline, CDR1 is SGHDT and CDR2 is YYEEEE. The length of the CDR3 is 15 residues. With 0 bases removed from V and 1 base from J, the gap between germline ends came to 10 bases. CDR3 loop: CASSLGWPHNYGYTF. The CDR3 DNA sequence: TGTGCCAGCAGCTTGGGTTGGCCACATAACTATGGCTACACCTTC.

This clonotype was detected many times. The CDR3 sequence is CASSLAQGFHEQYF. Here the CDR3 DNA reads TGTGCCAGCAGTTTAGCACAGGGGTTCCACGAGCAGTACTTC. The rearrangement uses TRBV12-3 or TRBV12-4 and TRBJ2-7; TRBD1 agrees at 7 bases. CDR3 length equals 14 residues. V lost 0 bases, J lost 5 bases, and 4 bases stayed unmatched.

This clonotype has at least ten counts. CDR3: CASSLPGVAVEQYF. The CDR3 region has the DNA TGTGCCAGCAGCTTACCGGGCGTAGCAGTCGAGCAGTACTTC. The rearrangement links TRBV11-2 to TRBJ2-7; D uncertain. The germline V gene encodes CDR1 SGHAT and CDR2 FQNNGV. The CDR3 has 14 residues. The V and J ends lost 2 bases and 6 bases respectively, with 14 bases between them.

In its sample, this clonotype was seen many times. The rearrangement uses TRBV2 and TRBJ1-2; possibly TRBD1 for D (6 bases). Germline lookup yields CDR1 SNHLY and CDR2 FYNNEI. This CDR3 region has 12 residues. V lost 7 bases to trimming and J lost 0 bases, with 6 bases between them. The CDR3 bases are TGTGCCAGCAACAGGGCTAACTATGGCTACACCTTC. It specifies CASNRANYGYTF.

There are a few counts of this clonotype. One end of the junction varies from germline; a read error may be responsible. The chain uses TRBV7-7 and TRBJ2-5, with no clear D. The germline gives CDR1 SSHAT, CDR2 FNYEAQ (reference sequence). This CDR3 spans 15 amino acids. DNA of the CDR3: TGTGCTAGCAGCTTAGAGGCAGGCTACCAAGAGACCCAGTACTTC. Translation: CASSLEAGYQETQYF.